The present TCR beta chain was sequenced within a study of cytomegalovirus exposure and HLA in healthy donors. This clone appeared once. Primers included in the PCR were 60 Vbeta and 13 Jbeta primers. TCRdb keeps only in-frame clones here, not all; method: immunoSEQ multiplex PCR. Of 55,000 to 70,000 clones listed, about 83% are singletons. V lost 3 bases to trimming and J lost 8 bases; unmatched junction nucleotides: 3. This CDR3 contains 12 residues. Per the germline V gene, CDR1 is ENHRY and CDR2 is SYGVKD. The sample taken for sequencing was PBMCs. This clonotype was obtained from a human donor in good health. The chain links TRBV10-3 to TRBJ1-1; TRBD1 matches 7 bases. The CDR3 DNA reads as TGTGCCATCAGTGATTGGGACAGAGAAGCTTTCTTT. Translating gives CAISDWDREAFF.